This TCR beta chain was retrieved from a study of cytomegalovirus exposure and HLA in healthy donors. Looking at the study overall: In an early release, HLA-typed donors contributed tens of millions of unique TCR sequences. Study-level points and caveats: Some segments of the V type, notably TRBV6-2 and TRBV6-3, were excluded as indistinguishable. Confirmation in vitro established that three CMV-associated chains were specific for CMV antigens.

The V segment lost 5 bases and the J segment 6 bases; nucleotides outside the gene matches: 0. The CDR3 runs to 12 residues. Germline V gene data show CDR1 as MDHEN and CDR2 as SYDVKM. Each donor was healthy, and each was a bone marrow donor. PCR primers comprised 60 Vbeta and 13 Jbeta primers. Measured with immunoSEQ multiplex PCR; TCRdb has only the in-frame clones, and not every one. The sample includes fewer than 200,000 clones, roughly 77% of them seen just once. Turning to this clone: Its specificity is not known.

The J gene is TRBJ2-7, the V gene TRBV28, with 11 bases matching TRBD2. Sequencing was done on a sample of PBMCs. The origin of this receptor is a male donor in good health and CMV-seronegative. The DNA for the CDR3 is TGTGCCAGCAGTGGGACTAGCGGCGAGCAGTACTTC. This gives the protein CASSGTSGEQYF.